In this sample, the clone carrying this TCR beta chain turned up once. Germline V gene data show CDR1 as LNHNV and CDR2 as YYDKDF (reference sequence). This CDR3 has 13 amino acids. V lost 1 base and J 2 bases, leaving 6 bases between the germline ends. Described treatment: approximately 18 received Ad26.COV2.S at low or high dose, single or two shots; about 5 received placebo; per-sample allocation not given. Each sample was drawn 63 days after the first injection (of vaccine or placebo). The administered vaccine (an Ad26 vector) expressed Wuhan-strain SARS-CoV-2 spike. The source of the sample is a study of Ad26.COV2.S vaccination and SARS-CoV-2 variants. Study-level background: Administration of Ad26.COV2.S was intramuscular, either once or twice 56 days apart.

The method was immunoSEQ multiplex PCR; TCRdb's version includes in-frame clones alone and lacks a portion of them. The sample yields about 320,000 clones, about 86% seen once. The source of this sequence is a person between 18 and 65 years old who received the Ad26.COV2.S COVID-19 vaccine or a placebo. V is TRBV15 and J is TRBJ2-7; no definite D call. The sample in question was peripheral blood, obtained in a trial of Ad26.COV2.S vaccine versus placebo. Here the CDR3 reads CATSRGSTYEQYF. CDR3 bases: TGTGCCACCAGCAGAGGGTCTACCTACGAGCAGTACTTC. The variable domain in full, with the rest retrieved from reference TRBV15 and TRBJ2-7, is DAMVIQNPRYQVTQFGKPVTLSCSQTLNHNVMYWYQQKSSQAPKLLFHYYDKDFNNEADTPDNFQSRRPNTSFCFLDIRSPGLGDTAMYLCATSRGSTYEQYFGPGTRLTVT.